The 10 T cell receptor beta chains below come from one sample, sequenced in a study of cytomegalovirus exposure and HLA in healthy donors. Primers for the PCR totalled 60 Vbeta and 13 Jbeta. Produced via immunoSEQ multiplex PCR; TCRdb's table is partial and in-frame only. The table for this sample gives some 200,000 clones. Sequencing was performed on PBMCs. Receptors originate from a young man in good health and CMV-seronegative.

The V gene is TRBV7-2, the J gene TRBJ1-1; 7 bases line up with TRBD1. CDR3 size: 14 residues. Per the germline V gene, CDR1 is SGHTA and CDR2 is FQGNSA. V was pared by 5 bases and J by 4 bases, with 7 bases of the junction left unmatched. CDR3 sequence (DNA): TGTGCCAGCAGCCGACAGGGAACCGTCACTGAAGCTTTCTTT. Protein product: CASSRQGTVTEAFF.

V usage is TRBV7-2 and J usage is TRBJ2-2, with a possible D match to TRBD1 (6 bases). Germline CDR1 is SGHTA and CDR2 is FQGNSA. There are 16 residues in the CDR3. V was cut by 5 bases and J by 1 base, with 14 bases left in between. The CDR3 DNA sequence: TGTGCCAGCAGCCCGAGTCAACAGGGGAACACCGGGGAGCTGTTTTTT. Protein sequence: CASSPSQQGNTGELFF. Full variable domain (rest looked up from reference TRBV7-2 and TRBJ2-2): GAGVSQSPSNKVTEKGKDVELRCDPISGHTALYWYRQSLGQGLEFLIYFQGNSAPDKSGLPSDRFSAERTGGSVSTLTIQRTQQEDSAVYLCASSPSQQGNTGELFFGEGSRLTVL.

V gene TRBV9 combines with J gene TRBJ2-1; the match to TRBD1 covers 10 bases. In germline, CDR1 is SGDLS, CDR2 YYNGEE. There are 14 residues in the CDR3. V trimming: 3 bases; J trimming: 8 bases; junction bases outside the gene matches: 5. CDR3 DNA sequence: TGTGCCAGCAGCGGAACGGGACAGGGGCATGAGCAGTTCTTC. Its protein product is CASSGTGQGHEQFF.

This rearrangement joins TRBV29-1 to TRBJ1-3; D perhaps matches TRBD1 (6 bases). CDR1 and CDR2 (germline): SQVTM, ANQGSEA. V was shortened by 7 bases and J by 9 bases, with 19 bases between the two germline ends. The CDR3 spans 13 residues. The CDR3 region is CSAHHREDGTIYF. The CDR3 coding sequence is TGCAGCGCTCACCACAGGGAAGATGGCACCATATATTTT.

This chain links TRBV2 with TRBJ1-5; D is unresolved. Trimming shortened V by 2 bases and J by 1 base, and 12 bases separated the two germline ends. The CDR3 sequence is 16 residues long. The germline gives CDR1 SNHLY, CDR2 FYNNEI. CDR3 amino acids: CASSEPRTGSNQPQHF. The CDR3 nucleotides read TGTGCCAGCAGTGAACCCCGGACTGGGAGCAATCAGCCCCAGCATTTT.

The V gene is TRBV25-1, the J gene TRBJ1-1, with a weak D call TRBD1 (5 bases). V was shortened by 6 bases and J by 7 bases, with 12 bases between the two germline ends. Germline V gene sequence: CDR1 MGHDK, CDR2 SYGVNS. The CDR3 covers 12 residues. In DNA form, the CDR3 reads TGTGCCAGCAGGCAGGGTACACTTGAAGCTTTCTTT. This sequence encodes CASRQGTLEAFF.

The chain couples TRBV5-1 to TRBJ1-3; D may be TRBD1 (6 bases). CDR1 SGHRS and CDR2 YFSETQ come from the germline V gene. The V and J ends lost 3 bases and 2 bases respectively, with 18 bases between them. This CDR3 comprises 17 residues. The CDR3 protein is CASSSDRGKSPGNTIYF. In DNA form, the CDR3 reads TGCGCCAGCAGCTCGGACAGAGGGAAGAGCCCTGGAAACACCATATATTTT.

The chain uses TRBV27 and TRBJ2-4; D is perhaps TRBD2 (6 bases). This CDR3 has 16 residues. Germline V gene sequence: CDR1 MNHEY, CDR2 SMNVEV (reference sequence). Deletions cut 4 bases from V and 6 bases from J, with 19 bases between. Here the CDR3 reads CASSSPLGGGVNIQYF. The DNA of the CDR3 is TGTGCCAGCAGTTCCCCATTGGGCGGAGGGGTAAACATTCAGTACTTC.

The chain joins TRBV10-1 to TRBJ2-7, with 7 bases identical to TRBD2. Losses at the gene ends were 0 bases for V and 4 bases for J; bases not matched to a gene: 9. Germline V CDR1 and CDR2: WNHNN, SYGVQD (reference sequence). This CDR3 has 16 residues. CDR3 loop: CASSESTASGWYEQYF. The CDR3 region has the DNA TGCGCCAGCAGTGAGTCGACGGCTAGCGGTTGGTACGAGCAGTACTTC.

V gene TRBV7-2 combines with J gene TRBJ1-3; D is ambiguous. CDR1 is SGHTA and CDR2 is FQGNSA in the germline V gene. The CDR3 extends over 14 amino acids. The V end was cut by 7 bases, the J end by 0 bases, with 10 bases between. The CDR3 nucleotides read TGTGCCAGCAAGGAGATGAGCTCTGGAAACACCATATATTTT. Translated: CASKEMSSGNTIYF.